The subject of this entry is one T cell receptor (beta chain). This sample's time point: patch test 1, 2 weeks after DPC sensitization. Documented treatment: therapeutic diphenylcyclopropenone sensitization with weekly scalp DPC. This sample was included in a study of human T cells and chemical hapten exposure. TCRdb fed the RACE reads into MiXCR, producing one record per CDR3 protein. The data hold 95,000 to 150,000 distinct CDR3 sequences, with roughly 15% observed a single time. The starting material was whole blood, obtained in connection with sensitization to the hapten diphenylcyclopropenone (DPC). This clonotype originated in a young man with alopecia areata. Some clones in this sample may be carry-over from other donors' samples.

CDR3 DNA sequence: TGTGCCAGCAGCTTCCGCAGGGTAGTCAATGAGCAGTTCTTC. Its translation is CASSFRRVVNEQFF. V usage is TRBV7-8 and J usage is TRBJ2-1, with D possibly TRBD1 on 5 matching bases. V was trimmed by 3 bases and J by 6 bases, leaving 12 bases between them. Looked up from germline, CDR1 is SGHVS and CDR2 is FQNEAQ. This CDR3 spans 14 amino acids. Drawing the rest from reference TRBV7-8 and TRBJ2-1, the complete variable domain is GAGVSQSPRYKVAKRGQDVALRCDPISGHVSLFWYQQALGQGPEFLTYFQNEAQLDKSGLPSDRFFAERPEGSVSTLKIQRTQQEDSAVYLCASSFRRVVNEQFFGPGTRLTVL.